The T cell receptor (beta chain) described here comes from a study of blood T cell repertoires in COVID-19. As for the study in general: COVID-19 samples, acute and convalescent, were from the United States, Italy and Spain. Sample material is recorded as cDNA or gDNA derived from T cells, B-cell-depleted T cells, or PBMCs.

Study processing details: How many nucleated cells were present was estimated from reference gene primer amplification. Measured with immunoSEQ multiplex PCR; TCRdb has only the in-frame clones, and not every one. Clone size and V and J calls were adopted from that table, with D and trimming inferred from the DNA. The sample has fewer than 120,000 clones, over 65% seen once. Germline values: CDR1 SGHVT, CDR2 SQSDAQ. This CDR3 contains 19 residues. The ends were cut back, 4 bases at V and 6 bases at J, with 28 bases in the middle. This chain connects TRBV7-4 to TRBJ2-1; D might be TRBD1 (6 bases). This receptor was taken from a woman of 80 years or more with acute or convalescent COVID-19. Sequencing was done on a sample of peripheral blood. CDR3 sequence (DNA): TGTGCCAGCAGCTCCAGACAGGTACCCGCAAGATTAGGTTTCAATGAGCAGTTCTTC. This translates into CASSSRQVPARLGFNEQFF.